This entry describes one T cell receptor beta chain. The antigen is not known. A second PCR of roughly 7 to 11 cycles used a sample-barcoded 5' primer and a J-beta primer mix. Every single cDNA molecule received a tag from a template-switch adaptor with 12 random nucleotides. TCRdb reprocessed the 5' RACE reads via MiXCR and lists one record per CDR3 protein. The repertoire consists of about 900,000 distinct CDR3 sequences, with approximately 67% occurring once and the leading ten covering about 30%. The data are from a study of blood T cells in healthy people across ages. Study context: About one barcoded TCR beta cDNA was captured per two T cells. Study-level results: A strong correlation was seen between TCR beta diversity and naive T cell percentage.

The CDR3 runs 13 residues. The germline CDR1 and CDR2 sequences are MNHEY and SVGEGT. V was shortened by 2 bases and J by 5 bases, with 8 bases between the two germline ends. The V call is TRBV6-2 or TRBV6-3, the J call TRBJ2-3; a weak D match, TRBD2 (6 bases). This TCR came from a man aged 30 to 39 in good health. Material: blood. CDR3 nucleotide sequence: TGTGCCAGCAGTTACCCGGAGGGAGATACGCAGTATTTT. Its translation: CASSYPEGDTQYF.